The following is a T cell receptor (beta chain) sequence with its context. The data were obtained in a study of Ad26.COV2.S vaccination and SARS-CoV-2 variants. Study-level information: Donor was one of the participants in the Ad26.COV2.S arm of the COV1001 trial.

Data came from immunoSEQ multiplex PCR; TCRdb stores just in-frame clones and leaves some out. The sample consists of some 450,000 clones, roughly 88% of them appearing once. Treatment noted: approximately 18 received Ad26.COV2.S at low or high dose, single or two shots; 5 received placebo; per-sample allocation not given. Day 63 following the first vaccine or placebo injection was when the samples were taken. Adults aged 18-55 years in Boston included the donor. This TCR came from a person between 18 and 65 years old who received the Ad26.COV2.S COVID-19 vaccine or a placebo. The sequenced sample was peripheral blood, obtained in a trial of Ad26.COV2.S vaccine versus placebo.

CDR3 in amino acids: CAISEGGGWNTEAFF. The CDR3 nucleotides read TGTGCCATCAGTGAAGGCGGAGGTTGGAACACTGAAGCTTTCTTT. This rearrangement joins TRBV10-3 to TRBJ1-1; no definite D call. Germline CDR1 ENHRY, CDR2 SYGVKD. The CDR3 totals 15 residues. Between the trimmed V and J ends, which lost 3 bases and 1 base, there was a span of 12 bases.